This is a list of T cell receptor beta chains from one sample in a study of blood T cell repertoires in COVID-19. The protocol was immunoSEQ multiplex PCR, while the TCRdb copy is restricted to in-frame clones and leaves out a portion. The sample yields 250,000 to 300,000 clones, approximately 90% seen once. The sample comprised PBMCs or T cells enriched from blood (not recorded which). The receptors here all came from a human donor in a cohort exposed to, infected with or recovered from COVID-19 (not recorded which). The donor label of this sample is uncertain. Each CDR3 is given with its conserved first and last residue. Each record gives: V gene, D gene, clone size, J gene, CDR3 protein, CDR3 DNA. D genes are given only for firm matches. Part of the rows lack a size; the others show once, few, many or a class for expanded clones.

>TRBV19|TRBD1|NA|TRBJ1-5
CASSPWTGDQPQHF
TGTGCCAGTAGTCCCTGGACAGGGGATCAGCCCCAGCATTTT
>TRBV14|NA|NA|TRBJ2-3
CASSQFKGTDTQYF
TGTGCCAGCAGCCAGTTTAAGGGGACAGATACGCAGTATTTT
>TRBV28|NA|NA|TRBJ1-5
CASRPPLLGRKDDNQPQHF
TGTGCCAGCAGACCTCCTCTACTAGGACGGAAGGACGACAATCAGCCCCAGCATTTT
>TRBV19|NA|NA|TRBJ1-6
CASLQGYNSPLHF
TGTGCCAGTCTACAGGGTTATAATTCACCCCTCCACTTT
>TRBV24-1|NA|NA|TRBJ2-5
CATSDLEGGRETQYF
TGTGCCACCAGTGATTTGGAGGGTGGGCGAGAGACCCAGTACTTC
>TRBV27|TRBD1|NA|TRBJ1-5
CASSLRTGGSNQPQHF
TGTGCCAGCAGTTTACGTACAGGGGGGAGCAATCAGCCCCAGCATTTT
>TRBV10-3|TRBD1|NA|TRBJ2-5
CATSGGQETQYF
TGTGCCACTTCAGGGGGCCAAGAGACCCAGTACTTC
>TRBV6-1|NA|NA|TRBJ1-5
CASSDGVRQPQHF
TGTGCCAGCAGTGACGGGGTACGGCAGCCCCAGCATTTT
>TRBV20-1|TRBD1|NA|TRBJ1-1
CSASGYRGRITEAFF
TGCAGTGCTAGTGGTTACAGGGGGCGGATCACTGAAGCTTTCTTT
>TRBV4-1|TRBD1|NA|TRBJ1-5
CASSQRNRDRHQPQHF
TGCGCCAGCAGCCAGAGAAACCGGGACAGACATCAGCCCCAGCATTTT
>TRBV2|TRBD1|NA|TRBJ1-5
CASSPTGGPGNQPQHF
TGTGCCAGCAGTCCAACAGGGGGCCCTGGCAATCAGCCCCAGCATTTT
>TRBV4-3|TRBD2|NA|TRBJ2-4
CASSQESPTGGALNIQYF
TGCGCCAGCAGCCAAGAATCCCCCACGGGGGGGGCCCTAAACATTCAGTACTTC
>TRBV5-8|NA|NA|TRBJ1-6
CASSSGDHNSPLHF
TGTGCCAGCAGCTCAGGGGACCATAATTCACCCCTCCACTTT
>TRBV6-2/TRBV6-3|NA|NA|TRBJ2-7
CASSYLRDYEQYF
TGTGCCAGCAGTTACTTGAGAGACTACGAGCAGTACTTC
>TRBV11-2|NA|NA|TRBJ1-3
CASSYNSGTFGNTIYF
TGTGCCAGCAGCTACAACTCCGGGACATTCGGAAACACCATATATTTT
>TRBV30|NA|NA|TRBJ1-2
CAWRWRVYGYTF
TGTGCCTGGAGATGGAGGGTTTATGGCTACACCTTC
>TRBV10-3|NA|few|TRBJ1-3
CAIRGTSGNTIYF
TGTGCCATCAGGGGGACATCTGGAAACACCATATATTTT
>TRBV29-1|TRBD2|NA|TRBJ2-1
CSVERAGGSYNEQFF
TGCAGCGTTGAGCGGGCGGGAGGCTCCTACAATGAGCAGTTCTTC
>TRBV23-1|TRBD1|NA|TRBJ2-7
CASSQSRDSSYEQYF
TGCGCCAGCAGTCAATCCAGGGACAGCTCCTACGAGCAGTACTTC
>TRBV5-4|NA|NA|TRBJ1-2
CASSLAESGGYGYTF
TGTGCCAGCAGCTTGGCCGAGTCGGGGGGCTATGGCTACACCTTC
>TRBV29-1|NA|NA|TRBJ1-1
CSVRGKWLNTEAFF
TGCAGCGTCCGCGGGAAGTGGCTGAACACTGAAGCTTTCTTT
>TRBV9|TRBD1|NA|TRBJ2-5
CASSPEDRGQETQYF
TGTGCCAGCAGCCCGGAAGACAGGGGGCAAGAGACCCAGTACTTC
>TRBV19|NA|once|TRBJ1-5
CASSIQQSVNQPQHF
TGTGCCAGTAGTATACAGCAGAGCGTAAATCAGCCCCAGCATTTT
>TRBV11-2|NA|NA|TRBJ2-7
CASSSRGLGEQYF
TGTGCCAGCAGCTCCAGGGGCTTGGGGGAGCAGTACTTC
>TRBV6-6|TRBD2|NA|TRBJ2-2
CASSVAGGNTGELFF
TGTGCCAGCAGTGTAGCGGGGGGAAACACCGGGGAGCTGTTTTTT
>TRBV6-4|TRBD2|NA|TRBJ2-2
CASSPAGTSSTGELFF
TGTGCCAGCAGCCCCGCCGGGACTAGTTCCACCGGGGAGCTGTTTTTT
>TRBV19|NA|NA|TRBJ1-5
CASSPESNQPQHF
TGTGCCAGTAGTCCAGAAAGCAATCAGCCCCAGCATTTT
>TRBV9|TRBD1|NA|TRBJ2-7
CASSPTGTGGSEQYF
TGTGCCAGCAGCCCAACCGGGACAGGGGGTTCCGAGCAGTACTTC
>TRBV10-3|NA|NA|TRBJ2-2
CAIKGLAQAGELFF
TGTGCCATCAAGGGCCTAGCTCAGGCCGGGGAGCTGTTTTTT
>TRBV5-6|NA|NA|TRBJ2-7
CASSFRVGYEQYF
TGTGCCAGCAGCTTCAGGGTCGGGTACGAGCAGTACTTC
>TRBV9|NA|once|TRBJ1-1
CASSVADLMSTEAFF
TGTGCCAGCAGCGTAGCCGACTTGATGAGCACTGAAGCTTTCTTT
>TRBV7-9|NA|NA|TRBJ2-2
CASSLGGPNTGELFF
TGTGCCAGCAGCTTAGGGGGCCCGAACACCGGGGAGCTGTTTTTT
>TRBV7-2|NA|NA|TRBJ2-1
CASSFSGAYNEQFF
TGTGCCAGCAGCTTCTCCGGGGCCTACAATGAGCAGTTCTTC
>TRBV5-6|TRBD2|NA|TRBJ2-3
CASSFPSGVSDTQYF
TGTGCCAGCAGCTTTCCTAGCGGGGTCTCAGATACGCAGTATTTT
>TRBV2|TRBD2|once|TRBJ2-1
CASERDGYNEQFF
TGTGCCAGCGAGCGGGATGGGTACAATGAGCAGTTCTTC
>TRBV3-1/TRBV3-2|NA|once|TRBJ2-3
CASSQEASTDTQYF
TGTGCCAGCAGCCAAGAAGCTAGCACAGATACGCAGTATTTT
>TRBV30|NA|once|TRBJ1-1
CAWSVQWREAFF
TGTGCCTGGAGTGTACAATGGAGGGAAGCTTTCTTT
>TRBV28|NA|NA|TRBJ2-3
CASSLAGITDTQYF
TGTGCCAGCAGTCTCGCGGGTATCACAGATACGCAGTATTTT
>TRBV29-1|NA|NA|TRBJ1-2
CSVGHSYGYTF
TGCAGCGTTGGACACAGCTATGGCTACACCTTC
>TRBV7-9|NA|NA|TRBJ2-7
CASSPGSYEQYF
TGTGCCAGCAGCCCGGGGAGTTACGAGCAGTACTTC
>TRBV18|TRBD2|NA|TRBJ2-3
CASSPLVRRGGYTDTQYF
TGTGCCAGCTCACCCTTGGTGAGGCGGGGGGGATACACAGATACGCAGTATTTT
>TRBV10-1|NA|NA|TRBJ2-1
CATSDRLENEQFF
TGCGCCACCTCCGACAGGCTGGAGAATGAGCAGTTCTTC
>TRBV9|TRBD2|NA|TRBJ2-6
CASSPWEGSSGANVLTF
TGTGCCAGCAGCCCCTGGGAGGGGAGCTCTGGGGCCAACGTCCTGACTTTC
>TRBV6-2/TRBV6-3|NA|NA|TRBJ2-2
CASSYESGYTGELFF
TGTGCCAGCAGTTACGAGTCTGGTTACACCGGGGAGCTGTTTTTT
>TRBV5-8|TRBD1|NA|TRBJ1-5
CASSVSRDRGVGNQPQHF
TGTGCCAGCAGCGTCTCCCGGGACAGGGGAGTTGGCAATCAGCCCCAGCATTTT